Each of the 21 T cell receptor beta chains below was sequenced from the same sample in a study of shared clonotypes between healthy human individuals. Using immunoSEQ multiplex PCR, the repertoire was profiled, and TCRdb retains in-frame clones only, with some absent. The sample carries more than 2 million clones, approximately 94% recorded once. Sequenced sample: naive CD4+ T cells sorted from blood. The subset is: CD45RA+ positively selected. These receptor sequences come from a man younger than 30 in good health.

V and J are TRBV5-1 and TRBJ1-1; D is possibly TRBD1 (5 bases). The CDR3 runs 15 residues. Trimming cost V 3 bases and J 0 bases, with 12 bases left between them. The germline V gene encodes CDR1 SGHRS and CDR2 YFSETQ. CDR3 loop: CASSWQGPLNTEAFF. The CDR3 DNA reads TGCGCCAGCAGCTGGCAGGGACCCCTGAACACTGAAGCTTTCTTT.

The chain uses TRBV2 and TRBJ2-7; D call uncertain. V dropped 6 bases and J dropped 2 bases, with 8 bases sitting between them. CDR1 SNHLY and CDR2 FYNNEI come from the germline V gene. The CDR3 runs to 12 residues. The DNA of the CDR3 is TGTGCCAGCAGAGAACTAACCTACGAGCAGTACTTC. As protein: CASRELTYEQYF.

This chain connects TRBV5-4 to TRBJ1-2; 7 nucleotides agree with TRBD1. The length of the CDR3 is 14 residues. The V segment lost 4 bases and the J segment 4 bases; nucleotides outside the gene matches: 7. The germline CDR1 and CDR2 sequences are SGHNT and YYREEE (reference sequence). CDR3 sequence: CASSVVGQIYGYTF. CDR3 in DNA: TGTGCCAGCAGCGTGGTGGGACAGATCTATGGCTACACCTTC. The full variable domain, completed using reference TRBV5-4 and TRBJ1-2, is ETGVTQSPTHLIKTRGQQVTLRCSSQSGHNTVSWYQQALGQGPQFIFQYYREEENGRGNFPPRFSGLQFPNYSSELNVNALELDDSALYLCASSVVGQIYGYTFGSGTRLTVV.

The chain links TRBV5-1 to TRBJ1-2, with a tentative D call TRBD1 (6 bases). Per the germline V gene, CDR1 is SGHRS and CDR2 is YFSETQ. V was shortened by 7 bases and J by 2 bases, with 15 bases between the two germline ends. This CDR3 comprises 14 residues. Here the CDR3 reads CASQESDRNYGYTF. The CDR3 DNA reads as TGCGCCAGCCAAGAATCGGACAGAAACTATGGCTACACCTTC.

The chain carries TRBV4-3 and TRBJ2-3; unclear D gene. This CDR3 is 15 amino acids long. Germline V CDR1 and CDR2: LGHNA, YSLEER. V lost 4 bases, J lost 1 base, and 12 bases lay in between. CDR3 sequence (DNA): TGCGCCAGCAGCCCCCAATCATGGGGCACAGATACGCAGTATTTT. Translated: CASSPQSWGTDTQYF.

The rearrangement links TRBV7-2 to TRBJ2-7; D remains unclear. CDR3 length equals 14 residues. Per germline, CDR1 SGHTA and CDR2 FQGNSA. The V and J ends lost 4 bases and 5 bases respectively, with 15 bases between them. CDR3 bases: TGTGCCAGCAGCTCCCCGCCGGCCCGACACGAGCAGTACTTC. It translates to CASSSPPARHEQYF.

CDR3 loop: CASSQDVGRFVKNIQYF. The CDR3 DNA reads as TGCGCCAGCAGCCAAGATGTCGGCAGGTTTGTCAAAAACATTCAGTACTTC. The chain joins TRBV4-1 to TRBJ2-4; no clear D. V lost 0 bases and J lost 3, with 15 bases in between. In germline, CDR1 is MGHRA, CDR2 YSYEKL. This CDR3 region has 17 residues.

The chain couples TRBV11-2 to TRBJ2-7; 8 positions agree with TRBD2. V was pared by 4 bases and J by 1 base, with 12 bases of the junction left unmatched. The CDR3 has 17 amino acids. CDR1 is SGHAT and CDR2 is FQNNGV in the germline V gene. CDR3 sequence reads: CASSWRRASGRSYEQYF. CDR3 nucleotide sequence: TGTGCCAGCAGCTGGAGACGGGCTAGCGGGCGGTCCTACGAGCAGTACTTC.

V gene TRBV30 combines with J gene TRBJ1-3, with D hard to call. This CDR3 has 11 amino acids. Trimming removed 5 bases from V and 0 bases from J, with 2 bases in between. Germline V CDR1 and CDR2: GTSNPN, SVGIG (reference sequence). The CDR3 bases are TGTGCCTGGGACTCTGGAAACACCATATATTTT. Its translation: CAWDSGNTIYF.

V is TRBV7-9 and J is TRBJ1-6, with unresolved D. V lost 4 bases, J lost 2 bases, and 12 bases lay in between. The CDR3 loop spans 16 amino acids. The germline V gene encodes CDR1 SEHNR and CDR2 FQNEAQ (reference sequence). The CDR3 DNA sequence: TGTGCCAGCAGCTCCTATACTTTAGCCTATAATTCACCCCTCCACTTT. It yields the protein CASSSYTLAYNSPLHF.

The chain uses TRBV7-9 and TRBJ2-2; perhaps TRBD1 as D (5 bases). The CDR3 has 16 amino acids. Germline V gene lookup returns CDR1 SEHNR and CDR2 FQNEAQ (reference sequence). Trimming took off 8 bases at V and 1 base at J, with 17 bases between the two ends. In nucleotides, the CDR3 is TGTGCCAGCCCGACGTCCAGGGTTCAGAACACCGGGGAGCTGTTTTTT. Protein: CASPTSRVQNTGELFF.

The chain is built from TRBV28 and TRBJ1-6; perhaps TRBD1 as D (6 bases). This CDR3 comprises 19 residues. V was pared by 3 bases and J by 0 bases, with 18 bases between. Germline CDR1 and CDR2: MDHEN and SYDVKM. CDR3 bases: TGTGCCAGCAGTTTGAGGGGGGGAGAAAAAAGCTCCTATAATTCACCCCTCCACTTT. Translation gives CASSLRGGEKSSYNSPLHF.

Turning to this clone: The sample has other DNA sequences that encode this CDR3 too. This chain connects TRBV5-4 to TRBJ2-7; 10 bases fit TRBD2. CDR3 length: 15 amino acids. Germline CDR1 is SGHNT and CDR2 is YYREEE (reference sequence). The junction had 1 base not matched to a gene; V was cut back by 0 bases and J by 1 base. CDR3 in amino acids: CASSLVAGGSYEQYF. The CDR3 coding sequence is TGTGCCAGCAGCTTGGTAGCGGGGGGTTCCTACGAGCAGTACTTC.

V is TRBV29-1 and J is TRBJ2-7, with 10 bases that match TRBD1. The CDR3 contains 15 residues. CDR1 and CDR2 (germline): SQVTM, ANQGSEA. After removal of 4 bases from V and 4 bases from J, the junction contained 10 bases not matched to a gene. Written as DNA, the CDR3 is TGCAGCGTTGGGGGGACAGGGGTAGAACCTTACGAGCAGTACTTC. It specifies CSVGGTGVEPYEQYF.

The V call is TRBV6-5, the J call TRBJ2-5; 8 positions agree with TRBD1. CDR1 is MNHEY and CDR2 is SVGAGI in the germline V gene. The CDR3 totals 15 residues. V lost 7 bases and J lost 5; bases outside the gene matches: 12. Written as DNA, the CDR3 is TGTGCCAGCACCGGGACAGGCGCCAGGGGGGAGACCCAGTACTTC. It specifies CASTGTGARGETQYF.

The chain has TRBV5-1 and TRBJ2-7, with TRBD1 identical over 7 bases. Germline CDR1 SGHRS, CDR2 YFSETQ. V gave up 0 bases and J gave up 7 bases; unmatched junction bases: 7. The CDR3 totals 14 residues. The CDR3 sequence: CASSLDLTGWEQYF. The CDR3 coding sequence is TGCGCCAGCAGCTTGGATTTGACAGGGTGGGAGCAGTACTTC.

The chain employs TRBV18 and TRBJ2-7; no definite D call. The CDR3 contains 15 residues. Per germline, CDR1 KGHSH and CDR2 LQKENI. V was clipped by 2 bases and J by 4 bases, with 15 bases between them. The CDR3 nucleotides read TGTGCCAGCTCACCATTCCAGGCGGCCCTTTACGAGCAGTACTTC. As protein: CASSPFQAALYEQYF.

The chain recombines TRBV30 with TRBJ2-5; 10 nucleotides align to TRBD1. The CDR3 has 15 amino acids. CDR1 and CDR2 (germline): GTSNPN, SVGIG (reference sequence). Trimming removed 6 bases from V and 1 base from J; junction bases left unmatched: 8. CDR3: CACSGQGTPQETQYF. CDR3 sequence (DNA): TGTGCCTGCTCGGGACAGGGGACTCCCCAAGAGACCCAGTACTTC.

The chain has TRBV27 and TRBJ2-5, with 8 bases aligning to TRBD2. V was clipped by 1 base and J by 5 bases; unmatched bases: 15. The germline V gene has CDR1 MNHEY and CDR2 SMNVEV (reference sequence). The CDR3 spans 18 residues. CDR3 loop: CASSLFDPLRGAGETQYF. The CDR3 coding sequence is TGTGCCAGCAGTTTATTTGATCCCTTGCGGGGGGCAGGGGAGACCCAGTACTTC.

This clone was observed once. This sequence joins TRBV10-3 and TRBJ2-3; TRBD2 agrees at 12 bases. Trimming took 6 bases from V and 0 from J; bases not matched to a gene: 7. The V gene's germline CDR1 is ENHRY and CDR2 SYGVKD. There are 17 residues in the CDR3. The CDR3 bases are TGTGCCATCAGCGGGCTAGCGGGGGGGATTAGCACAGATACGCAGTATTTT. It translates to CAISGLAGGISTDTQYF.

The V and J genes are TRBV6-1 and TRBJ1-2, with TRBD1 identical over 7 bases. V lost 7 bases, J lost 0 bases, and 5 bases stayed unmatched. Germline-derived CDR1 and CDR2 are MNHNS and SASEGT. The CDR3 is 14 residues long. The CDR3 bases are TGTGCCAGCATTGTCGACAGGGCTAACTATGGCTACACCTTC. Translating gives CASIVDRANYGYTF.